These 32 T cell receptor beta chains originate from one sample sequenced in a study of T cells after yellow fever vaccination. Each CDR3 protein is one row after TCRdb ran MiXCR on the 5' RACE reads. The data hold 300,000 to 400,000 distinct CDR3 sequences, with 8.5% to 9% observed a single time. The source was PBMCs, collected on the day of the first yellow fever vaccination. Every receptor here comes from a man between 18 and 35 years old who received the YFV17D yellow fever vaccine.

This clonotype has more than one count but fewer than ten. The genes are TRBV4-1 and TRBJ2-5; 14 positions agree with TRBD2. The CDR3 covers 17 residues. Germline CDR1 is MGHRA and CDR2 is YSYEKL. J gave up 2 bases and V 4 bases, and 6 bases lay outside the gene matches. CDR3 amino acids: CASSRYGLAGGQETQYF. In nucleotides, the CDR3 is TGCGCCAGCAGCCGATACGGACTAGCGGGGGGACAAGAGACCCAGTACTTC.

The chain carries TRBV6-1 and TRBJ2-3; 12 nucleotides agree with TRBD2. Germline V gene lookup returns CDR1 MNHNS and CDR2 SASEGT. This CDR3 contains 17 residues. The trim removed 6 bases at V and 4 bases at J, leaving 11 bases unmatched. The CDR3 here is CASSPARTSGVPDTQYF. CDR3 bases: TGTGCCAGCAGCCCGGCTCGGACTAGCGGGGTCCCAGATACGCAGTATTTT.

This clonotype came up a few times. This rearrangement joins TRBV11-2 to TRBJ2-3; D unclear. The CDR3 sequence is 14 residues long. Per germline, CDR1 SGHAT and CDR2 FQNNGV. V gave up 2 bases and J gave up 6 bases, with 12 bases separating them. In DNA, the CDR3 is TGTGCCAGCAGCTTAATTATAATTGCGGATACGCAGTATTTT. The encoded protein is CASSLIIIADTQYF.

CDR3 in amino acids: CASSGRQGDNSPLHF. CDR3 in DNA: TGCGCCAGCAGCGGTCGCCAGGGGGATAATTCACCCCTCCACTTT. The gene calls are TRBV4-3 and TRBJ1-6; TRBD1 aligns across 7 bases. In germline, CDR1 is LGHNA, CDR2 YSLEER. The CDR3 runs 15 residues. With V trimmed by 5 bases and J by 5 bases, 6 bases remained unmatched.

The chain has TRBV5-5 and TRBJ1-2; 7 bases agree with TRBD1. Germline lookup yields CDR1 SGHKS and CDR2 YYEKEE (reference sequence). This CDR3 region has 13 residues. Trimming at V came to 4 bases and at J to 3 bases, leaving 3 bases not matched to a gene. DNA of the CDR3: TGTGCCAGCAGCAAAGGGACAGACTATGGCTACACCTTC. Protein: CASSKGTDYGYTF.

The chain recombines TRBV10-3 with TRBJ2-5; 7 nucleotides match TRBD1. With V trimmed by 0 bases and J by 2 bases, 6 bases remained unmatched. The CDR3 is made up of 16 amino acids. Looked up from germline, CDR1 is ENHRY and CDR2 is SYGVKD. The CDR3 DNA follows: TGTGCCATCAGTGAGTCCGCTACGGGACAGCAAGAGACCCAGTACTTC. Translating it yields CAISESATGQQETQYF.

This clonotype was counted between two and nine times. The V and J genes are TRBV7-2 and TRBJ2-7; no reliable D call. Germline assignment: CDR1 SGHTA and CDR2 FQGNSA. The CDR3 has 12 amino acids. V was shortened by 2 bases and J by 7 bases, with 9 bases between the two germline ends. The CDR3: CASSLFVREQYF. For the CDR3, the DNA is TGTGCCAGCAGCTTATTCGTTCGGGAGCAGTACTTC. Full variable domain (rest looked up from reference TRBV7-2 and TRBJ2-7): GAGVSQSPSNKVTEKGKDVELRCDPISGHTALYWYRQSLGQGLEFLIYFQGNSAPDKSGLPSDRFSAERTGGSVSTLTIQRTQQEDSAVYLCASSLFVREQYFGPGTRLTVT.

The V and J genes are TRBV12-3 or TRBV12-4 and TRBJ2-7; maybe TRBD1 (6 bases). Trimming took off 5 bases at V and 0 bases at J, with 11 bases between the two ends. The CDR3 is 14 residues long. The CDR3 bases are TGTGCCAGCAGTGACGTAGGGGGCTCCTACGAGCAGTACTTC. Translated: CASSDVGGSYEQYF.

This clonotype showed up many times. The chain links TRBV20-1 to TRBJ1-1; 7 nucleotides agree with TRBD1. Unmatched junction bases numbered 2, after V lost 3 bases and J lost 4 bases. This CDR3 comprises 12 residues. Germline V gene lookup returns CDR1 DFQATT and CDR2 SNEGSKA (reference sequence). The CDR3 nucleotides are TGCAGTGCTAGCGAGGGGGCCACTGAAGCTTTCTTT. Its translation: CSASEGATEAFF.

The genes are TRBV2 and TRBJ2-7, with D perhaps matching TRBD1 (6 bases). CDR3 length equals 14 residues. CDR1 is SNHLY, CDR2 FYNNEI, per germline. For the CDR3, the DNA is TGTGCCAGCAGTGAAAGATTGGACAGCTACGAGAAGTACGTC. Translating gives CASSERLDSYEKYV.

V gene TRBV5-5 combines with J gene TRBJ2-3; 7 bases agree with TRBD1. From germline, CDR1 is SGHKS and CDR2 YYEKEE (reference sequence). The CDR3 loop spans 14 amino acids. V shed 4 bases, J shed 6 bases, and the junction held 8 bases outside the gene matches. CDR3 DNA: TGTGCCAGCAGCCGCCAGGGGGTAGGGGATACGCAGTATTTT. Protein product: CASSRQGVGDTQYF.

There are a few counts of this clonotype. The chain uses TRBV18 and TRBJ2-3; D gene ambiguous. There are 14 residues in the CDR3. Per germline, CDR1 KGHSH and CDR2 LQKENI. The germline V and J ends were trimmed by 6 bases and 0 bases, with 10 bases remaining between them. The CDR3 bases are TGTGCCAGCTCGGGGTCGGCTAGCACAGATACGCAGTATTTT. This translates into CASSGSASTDTQYF.

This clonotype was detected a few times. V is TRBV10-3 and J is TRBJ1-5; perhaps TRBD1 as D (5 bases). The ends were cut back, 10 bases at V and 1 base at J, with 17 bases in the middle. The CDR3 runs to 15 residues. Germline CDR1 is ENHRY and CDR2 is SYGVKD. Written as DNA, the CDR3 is TGTGCCACCATCGCCCAGGAGGGGAGCAATCAGCCCCAGCATTTT. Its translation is CATIAQEGSNQPQHF.

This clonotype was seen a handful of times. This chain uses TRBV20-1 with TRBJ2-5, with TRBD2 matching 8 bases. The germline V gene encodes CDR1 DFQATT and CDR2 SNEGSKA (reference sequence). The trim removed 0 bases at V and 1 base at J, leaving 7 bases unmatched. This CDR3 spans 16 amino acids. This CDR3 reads CSARDLQRGFQETQYF. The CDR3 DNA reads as TGCAGTGCTAGAGATCTCCAGCGGGGGTTCCAAGAGACCCAGTACTTC.

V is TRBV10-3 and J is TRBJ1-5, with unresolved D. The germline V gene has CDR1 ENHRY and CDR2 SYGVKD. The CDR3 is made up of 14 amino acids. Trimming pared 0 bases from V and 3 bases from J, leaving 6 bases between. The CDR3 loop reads CAISESGFNQPQHF. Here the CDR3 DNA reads TGTGCCATCAGTGAGTCGGGGTTCAATCAGCCCCAGCATTTT.

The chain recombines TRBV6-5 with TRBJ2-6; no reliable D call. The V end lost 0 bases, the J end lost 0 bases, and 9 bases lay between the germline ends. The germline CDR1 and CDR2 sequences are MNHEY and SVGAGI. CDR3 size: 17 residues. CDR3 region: CASSYSRQSSGANVLTF. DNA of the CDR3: TGTGCCAGCAGTTACTCGCGACAAAGCTCTGGGGCCAACGTCCTGACTTTC.

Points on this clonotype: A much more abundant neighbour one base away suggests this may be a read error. CDR3 DNA: TGCGCCAGCAGCTTGGAGGGAGAAGGTTTCTTT. Its protein product is CASSLEGEGFF. The chain joins TRBV5-1 to TRBJ1-1; no firm D call. The CDR3 runs 11 residues. Looked up from germline, CDR1 is SGHRS and CDR2 is YFSETQ.

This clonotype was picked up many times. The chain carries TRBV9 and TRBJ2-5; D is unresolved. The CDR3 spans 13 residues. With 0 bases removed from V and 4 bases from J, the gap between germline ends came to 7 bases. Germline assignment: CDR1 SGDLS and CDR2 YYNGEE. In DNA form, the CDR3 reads TGTGCCAGCAGCGTAGCTGTGGGAGAGACCCAGTACTTC. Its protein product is CASSVAVGETQYF.

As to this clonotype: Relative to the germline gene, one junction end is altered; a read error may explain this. The CDR3 sequence is CASREEEGPQYAQHF. CDR3 bases: TGTGCCAGCAGAGAAGAGGAGGGCCCTCAATACGCCCAGCATTTT. The V gene is TRBV6-1, the J gene TRBJ1-5; D not resolved. The CDR3 is made up of 15 amino acids. CDR1 is MNHNS and CDR2 is SASEGT in the germline V gene.

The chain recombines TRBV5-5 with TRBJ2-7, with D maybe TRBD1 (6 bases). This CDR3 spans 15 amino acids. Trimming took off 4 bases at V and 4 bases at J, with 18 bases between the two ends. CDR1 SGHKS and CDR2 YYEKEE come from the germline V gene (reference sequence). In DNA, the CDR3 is TGTGCCAGCAGCATGAGGACAGCACCCTTTTACGAGCAGTACGTC. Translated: CASSMRTAPFYEQYV.

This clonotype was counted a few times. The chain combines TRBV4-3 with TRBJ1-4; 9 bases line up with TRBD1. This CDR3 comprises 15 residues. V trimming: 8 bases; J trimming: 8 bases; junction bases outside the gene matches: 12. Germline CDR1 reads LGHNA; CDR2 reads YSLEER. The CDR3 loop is CASSPEGTGKEKLFF. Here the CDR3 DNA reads TGCGCCAGCTCGCCGGAGGGGACAGGGAAAGAAAAACTGTTTTTT.

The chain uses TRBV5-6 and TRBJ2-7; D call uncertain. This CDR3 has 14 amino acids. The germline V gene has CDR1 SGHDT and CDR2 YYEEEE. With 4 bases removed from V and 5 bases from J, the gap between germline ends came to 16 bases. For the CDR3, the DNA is TGTGCCAGCAGCCTGCCCCCGCTGGGCGACGAGCAGTACGTC. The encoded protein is CASSLPPLGDEQYV.

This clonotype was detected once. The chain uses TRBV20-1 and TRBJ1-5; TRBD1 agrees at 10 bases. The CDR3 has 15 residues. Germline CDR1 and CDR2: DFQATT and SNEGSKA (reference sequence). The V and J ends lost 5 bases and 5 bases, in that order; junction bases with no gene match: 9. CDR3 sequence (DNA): TGCAGTGCTTCTACTAACGGACAGGGGGATCAGCCCCAGCATTTT. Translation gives CSASTNGQGDQPQHF.

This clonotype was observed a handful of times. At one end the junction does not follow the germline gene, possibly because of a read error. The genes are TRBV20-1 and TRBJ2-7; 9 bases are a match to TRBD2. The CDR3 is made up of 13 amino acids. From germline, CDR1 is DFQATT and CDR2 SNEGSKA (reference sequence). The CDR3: CSARGLAGSGQYF. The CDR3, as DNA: TGCAGTGCAAGAGGCCTAGCGGGATCGGGGCAGTACTTC.

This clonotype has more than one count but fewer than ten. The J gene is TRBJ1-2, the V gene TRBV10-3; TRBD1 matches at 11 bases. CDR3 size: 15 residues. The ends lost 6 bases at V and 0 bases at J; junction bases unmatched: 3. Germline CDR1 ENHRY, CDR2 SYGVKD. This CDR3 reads CAIRGQGVPNYGYTF. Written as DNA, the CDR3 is TGTGCCATCAGGGGACAGGGGGTGCCTAACTATGGCTACACCTTC.

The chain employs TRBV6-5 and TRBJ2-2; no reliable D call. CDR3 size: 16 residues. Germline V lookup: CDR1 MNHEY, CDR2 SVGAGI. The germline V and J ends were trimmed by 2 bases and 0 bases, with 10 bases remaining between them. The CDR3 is CASSYVHSANTGELFF. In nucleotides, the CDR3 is TGTGCCAGCAGTTACGTACATAGTGCGAACACCGGGGAGCTGTTTTTT.

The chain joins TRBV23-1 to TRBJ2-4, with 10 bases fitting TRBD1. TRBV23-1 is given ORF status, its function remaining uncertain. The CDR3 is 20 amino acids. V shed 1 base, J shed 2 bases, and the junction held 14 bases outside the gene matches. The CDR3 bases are TGCGCCAGCAGTCAATGGAGTTCCCCGGGACAGGGGAGGCCCAAAAACATTCAGTACTTC. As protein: CASSQWSSPGQGRPKNIQYF.

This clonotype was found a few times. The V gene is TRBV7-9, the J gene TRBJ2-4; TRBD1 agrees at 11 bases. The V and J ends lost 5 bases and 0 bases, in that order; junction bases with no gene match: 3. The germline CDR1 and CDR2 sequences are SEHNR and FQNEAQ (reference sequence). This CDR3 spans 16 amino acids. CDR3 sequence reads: CASSVGQGVAKNIQYF. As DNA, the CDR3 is TGTGCCAGCAGCGTGGGACAGGGGGTAGCCAAAAACATTCAGTACTTC.

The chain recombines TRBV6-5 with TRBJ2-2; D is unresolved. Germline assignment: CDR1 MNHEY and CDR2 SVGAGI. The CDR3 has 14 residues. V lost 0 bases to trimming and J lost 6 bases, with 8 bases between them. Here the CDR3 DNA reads TGTGCCAGCAGTTACTCGAATAGCCCCGGGGAGCTGTTTTTT. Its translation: CASSYSNSPGELFF.

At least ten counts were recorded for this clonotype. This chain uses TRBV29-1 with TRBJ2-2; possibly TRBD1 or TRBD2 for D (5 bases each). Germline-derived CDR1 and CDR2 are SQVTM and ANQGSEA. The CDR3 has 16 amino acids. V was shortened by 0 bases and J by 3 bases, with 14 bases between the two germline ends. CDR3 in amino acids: CSVEDLTGTDTGELFF. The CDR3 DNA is TGCAGCGTTGAAGATCTTACCGGGACGGACACCGGGGAGCTGTTTTTT.

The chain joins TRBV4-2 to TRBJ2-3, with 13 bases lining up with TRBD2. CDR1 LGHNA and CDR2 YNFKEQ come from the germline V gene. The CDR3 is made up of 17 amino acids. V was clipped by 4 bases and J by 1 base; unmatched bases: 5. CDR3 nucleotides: TGTGCCAGCAGCCGAAGACTAGCGGGGGGTGGCACAGATACGCAGTATTTT. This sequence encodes CASSRRLAGGGTDTQYF.

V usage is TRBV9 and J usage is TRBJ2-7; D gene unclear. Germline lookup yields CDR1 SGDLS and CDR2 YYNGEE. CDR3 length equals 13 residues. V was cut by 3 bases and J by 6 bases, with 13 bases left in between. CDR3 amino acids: CASSGYVSGEQYF. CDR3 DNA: TGTGCCAGCAGCGGGTACGTTAGTGGCGAGCAGTACTTC.